This entry describes one TCR beta chain. What it binds is not known. The sorted Tregs were CD4+CD25+CD127-/low cells. The CDR3 length is 14 residues. V lost 5 bases to trimming and J lost 9 bases; unmatched junction nucleotides: 5. Germline V gene lookup returns CDR1 SNHLY and CDR2 FYNNEI. General study findings and limits: Greatest tumor Treg TCR overlap was with tumor naive CD4+ cells. Tumor memory CD4+ T cell TCR gene usage was found to cluster with blood and lymph node memory CD4+ cells and with lymph node naive CD4+ cells. The larger-cohort validation was restricted to a single TCR beta V-J rearrangement rather than whole repertoires.

TCRdb analysed the 5' RACE reads with MiXCR anew, one entry per CDR3 protein. This repertoire shows about 32,000 distinct CDR3 sequences, over 25% found once; its top ten account for approximately 2.4%. Material for sequencing was tumor-infiltrating Tregs sorted from the breast tumor. This TCR derives from a female donor with breast cancer. V is TRBV2 and J is TRBJ2-1, with TRBD2 matching 12 bases. The CDR3 DNA is TGTGCCAGCAGTCTAGGACTAGCGGGACTTGAGCAGTTCTTC. Its translation is CASSLGLAGLEQFF.